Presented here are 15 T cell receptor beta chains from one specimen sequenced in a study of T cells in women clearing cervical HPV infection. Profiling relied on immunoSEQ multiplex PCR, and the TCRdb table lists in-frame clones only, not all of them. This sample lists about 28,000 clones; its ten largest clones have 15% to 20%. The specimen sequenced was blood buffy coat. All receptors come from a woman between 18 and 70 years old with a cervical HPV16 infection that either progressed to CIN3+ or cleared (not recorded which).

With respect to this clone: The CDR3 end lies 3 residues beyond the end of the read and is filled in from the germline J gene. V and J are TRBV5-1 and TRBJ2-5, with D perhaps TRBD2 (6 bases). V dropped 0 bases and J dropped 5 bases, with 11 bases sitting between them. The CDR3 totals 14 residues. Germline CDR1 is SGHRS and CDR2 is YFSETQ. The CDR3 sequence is CASSLEAGGETQYF. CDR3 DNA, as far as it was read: TGCGCCAGCAGCTTGGAGGCAGGAGGGGAGACC.

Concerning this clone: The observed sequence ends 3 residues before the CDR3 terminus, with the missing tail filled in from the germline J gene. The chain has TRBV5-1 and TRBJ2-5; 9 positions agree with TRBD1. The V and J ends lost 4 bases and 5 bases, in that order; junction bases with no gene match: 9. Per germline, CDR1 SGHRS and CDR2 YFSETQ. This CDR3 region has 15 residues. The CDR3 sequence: CASSADRGVGETQYF. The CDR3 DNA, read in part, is TGCGCCAGCAGCGCGGACAGGGGAGTAGGGGAGACC. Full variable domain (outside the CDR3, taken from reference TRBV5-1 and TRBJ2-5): KAGVTQTPRYLIKTRGQQVTLSCSPISGHRSVSWYQQTPGQGLQFLFEYFSETQRNKGNFPGRFSGRQFSNSRSEMNVSTLELGDSALYLCASSADRGVGETQYFGPGTRLLVL.

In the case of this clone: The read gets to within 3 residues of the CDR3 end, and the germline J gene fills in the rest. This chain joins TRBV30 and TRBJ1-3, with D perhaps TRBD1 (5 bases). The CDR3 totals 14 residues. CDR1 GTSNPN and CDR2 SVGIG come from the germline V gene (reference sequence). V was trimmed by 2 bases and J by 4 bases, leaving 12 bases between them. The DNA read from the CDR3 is TGTGCCTGGAGTTCCGGCGAGGGGGGAAACACC. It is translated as CAWSSGEGGNT. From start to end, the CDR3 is CAWSSGEGGNTIYF. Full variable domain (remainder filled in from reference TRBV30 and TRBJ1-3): SQTIHQWPATLVQPVGSPLSLECTVEGTSNPNLYWYRQAAGRGLQLLFYSVGIGQISSEVPQNLSASRPQDRQFILSSKKLLLSDSGFYLCAWSSGEGGNTIYFGEGSWLTVV.

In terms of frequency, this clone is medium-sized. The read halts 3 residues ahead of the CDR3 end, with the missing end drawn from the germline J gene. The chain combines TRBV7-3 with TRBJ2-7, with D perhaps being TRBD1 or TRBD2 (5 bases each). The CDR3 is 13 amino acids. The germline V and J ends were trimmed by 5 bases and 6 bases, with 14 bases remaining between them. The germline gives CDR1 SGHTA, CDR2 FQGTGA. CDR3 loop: CASSAFEGREQYF. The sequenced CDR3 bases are TGTGCCAGCAGCGCCTTCGAGGGGCGCGAG.

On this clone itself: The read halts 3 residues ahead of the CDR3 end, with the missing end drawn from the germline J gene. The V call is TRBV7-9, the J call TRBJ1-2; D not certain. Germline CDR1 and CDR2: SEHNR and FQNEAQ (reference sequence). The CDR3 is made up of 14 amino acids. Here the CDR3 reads CASGLAGKQNDYTF. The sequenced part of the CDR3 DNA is TGTGCCAGTGGACTAGCGGGAAAACAGAACGAC.

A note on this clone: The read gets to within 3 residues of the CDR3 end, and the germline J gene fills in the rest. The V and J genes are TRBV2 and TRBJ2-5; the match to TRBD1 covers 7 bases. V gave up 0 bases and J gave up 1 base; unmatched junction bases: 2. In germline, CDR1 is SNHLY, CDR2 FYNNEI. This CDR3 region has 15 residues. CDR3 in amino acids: CASSEAGQFQETQYF. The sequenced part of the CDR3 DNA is TGTGCCAGCAGTGAAGCGGGACAGTTCCAAGAGACC.

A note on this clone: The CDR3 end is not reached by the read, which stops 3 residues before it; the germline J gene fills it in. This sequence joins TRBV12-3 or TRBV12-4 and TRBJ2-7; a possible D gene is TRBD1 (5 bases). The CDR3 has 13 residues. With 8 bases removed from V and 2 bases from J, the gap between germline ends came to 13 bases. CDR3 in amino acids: CASSYADTYEQYF. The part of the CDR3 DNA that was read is TGTGCCAGCTCCTATGCGGACACCTACGAG.

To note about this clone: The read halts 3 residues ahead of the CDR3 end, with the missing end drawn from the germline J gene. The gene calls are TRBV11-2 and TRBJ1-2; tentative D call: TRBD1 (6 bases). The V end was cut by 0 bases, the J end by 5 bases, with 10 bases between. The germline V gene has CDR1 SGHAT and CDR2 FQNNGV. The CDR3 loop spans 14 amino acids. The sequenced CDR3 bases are TGTGCCAGCAGCTTAGATCACGGACAGTATGGC. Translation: CASSLDHGQYG. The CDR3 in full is CASSLDHGQYGYTF.

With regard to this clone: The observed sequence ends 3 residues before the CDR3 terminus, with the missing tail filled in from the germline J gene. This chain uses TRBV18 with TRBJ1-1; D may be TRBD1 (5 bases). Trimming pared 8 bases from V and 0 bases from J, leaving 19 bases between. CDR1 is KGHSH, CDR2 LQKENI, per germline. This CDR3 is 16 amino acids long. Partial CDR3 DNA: TGTGCCAGCAGACCAGGGCCGCCAAGGGTGAACACTGAA. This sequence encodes CASRPGPPRVNTE. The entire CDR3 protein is CASRPGPPRVNTEAFF.

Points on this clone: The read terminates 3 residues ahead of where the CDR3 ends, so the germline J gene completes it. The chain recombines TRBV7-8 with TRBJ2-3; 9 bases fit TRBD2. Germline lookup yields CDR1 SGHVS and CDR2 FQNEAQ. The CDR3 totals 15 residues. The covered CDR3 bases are TGTGCCAGCAGCTTAGTAGCGGGGGCTCATCAGCCG. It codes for CASSLVAGAHQP. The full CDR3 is CASSLVAGAHQPQYF.

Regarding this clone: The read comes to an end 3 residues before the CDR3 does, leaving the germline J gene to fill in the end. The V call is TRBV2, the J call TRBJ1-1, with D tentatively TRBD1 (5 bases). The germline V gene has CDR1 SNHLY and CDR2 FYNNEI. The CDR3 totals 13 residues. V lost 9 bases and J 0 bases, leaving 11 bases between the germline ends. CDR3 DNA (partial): TGTGCCAGTACACAGGAGATGAACACTGAA. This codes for CASTQEMNTE. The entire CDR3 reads CASTQEMNTEAFF.

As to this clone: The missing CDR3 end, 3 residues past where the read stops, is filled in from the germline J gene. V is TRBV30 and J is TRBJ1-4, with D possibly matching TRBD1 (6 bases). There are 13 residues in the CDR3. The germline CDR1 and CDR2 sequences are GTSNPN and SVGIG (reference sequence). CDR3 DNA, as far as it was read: TGTGCCTGGAGTCGGAACAGGGCCTCACCA. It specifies CAWSRNRASP. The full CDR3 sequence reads CAWSRNRASPLFF. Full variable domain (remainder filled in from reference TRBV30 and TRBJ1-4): SQTIHQWPATLVQPVGSPLSLECTVEGTSNPNLYWYRQAAGRGLQLLFYSVGIGQISSEVPQNLSASRPQDRQFILSSKKLLLSDSGFYLCAWSRNRASPLFFGSGTQLSVL.

CDR3 amino acids: CAWRGSGSYNEQFF. The CDR3 DNA, read in part, is TGTGCCTGGCGGGGTAGCGGGTCCTACAATGAG. This sequence joins TRBV30 and TRBJ2-1; TRBD2 matches at 7 bases. The sequenced fragment ends 3 residues before the CDR3 boundary, so the rest is inferred from the germline J gene. Unmatched junction bases numbered 5, after V lost 5 bases and J lost 1 base. The germline V gene encodes CDR1 GTSNPN and CDR2 SVGIG (reference sequence). The CDR3 is 14 amino acids.

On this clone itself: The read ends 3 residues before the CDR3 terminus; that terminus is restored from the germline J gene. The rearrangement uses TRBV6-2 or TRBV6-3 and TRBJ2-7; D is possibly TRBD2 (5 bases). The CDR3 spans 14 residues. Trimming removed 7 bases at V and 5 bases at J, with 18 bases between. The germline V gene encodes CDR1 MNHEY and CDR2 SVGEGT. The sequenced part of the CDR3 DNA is TGTGCCAGCACCCTTAGACTATTCCAGGACGAG. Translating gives CASTLRLFQDE. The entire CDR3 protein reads CASTLRLFQDEQYF.

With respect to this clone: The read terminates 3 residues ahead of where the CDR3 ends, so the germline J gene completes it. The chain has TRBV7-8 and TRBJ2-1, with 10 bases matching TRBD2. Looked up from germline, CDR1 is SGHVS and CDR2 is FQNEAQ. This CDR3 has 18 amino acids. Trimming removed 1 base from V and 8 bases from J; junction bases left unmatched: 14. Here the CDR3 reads CASSLVGFVASGRDEQFF. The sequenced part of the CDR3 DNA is TGTGCCAGCAGCTTAGTTGGCTTTGTGGCTAGCGGGAGAGATGAG.